This TCR beta chain was retrieved from a study of shared clonotypes between healthy human individuals. Original data processing: ImmunoSEQ only sent back junction sequences with no quality scores, so filtering was done differently. The assay was immunoSEQ multiplex PCR, and TCRdb's table has in-frame clones only and misses some. V, J and clone size were drawn from that table, and D and trimming were deduced from the DNA. The sample lists about 2.4 million clones; 80% to 95% were seen once. As regards this clone: The antigen is unknown.

Study conclusions and caveats: Rarefaction curves obtained for sorted subsets showed sequencing incomplete despite large depth.

V lost 5 bases, J lost 5 bases, and 8 bases lay in between. CDR1 is SGHRS, CDR2 YFSETQ, per germline. This CDR3 is built from 12 residues. This receptor was identified in a young man in good health. Some clones in this sample may be carry-over from other donors' samples. The sequenced sample consisted of naive CD4+ T cells from PBMCs. Subset denoted: CD45RA+ positively selected. The chain carries TRBV5-1 and TRBJ2-1, with unresolved D. CDR3 nucleotides: TGCGCCAGCAGTACACAAAACAATGAGCAGTTCTTC. Its translation is CASSTQNNEQFF.